The rows below give T cell receptor beta chains drawn from one sample of a study of blood T cell repertoires in COVID-19. This table comes from immunoSEQ multiplex PCR, and its TCRdb copy is limited to in-frame clones, with some not included. This sample has 250,000 or so clones; nearly 90% occur once, and the top ten carry around 0.78%. Sequencing input: peripheral blood. Every receptor here comes from a woman in her 30s with acute or convalescent COVID-19. Each CDR3 is given with its conserved first and last residue. D genes are given only for firm matches. Some rows have no size entry. The others give once, few or many, or a class for an expanded clone.

CDR3aa	CDR3nt	abundance	v_gene	j_gene	d_gene
CASSQDLLDGYTF	TGCGCCAGCAGCCAAGATCTTCTCGATGGCTACACCTTC	.	TRBV4-3	TRBJ1-2	.
CASSQANEQYF	TGCGCCAGCAGCCAAGCAAACGAGCAGTACTTC	.	TRBV4-1	TRBJ2-7	.
CASSLAGDSHNEQFF	TGTGCCAGCAGCCTCGCCGGGGACAGCCACAATGAGCAGTTCTTC	.	TRBV7-7	TRBJ2-1	TRBD1
CASSLAGGMNTEAFF	TGTGCCAGCAGCTTGGCTGGGGGGATGAACACTGAAGCTTTCTTT	once	TRBV5-4	TRBJ1-1	.
CASSKTGGAYGYTF	TGCGCCAGCAGCAAGACAGGGGGCGCGTATGGCTACACCTTT	.	TRBV4-3	TRBJ1-2	TRBD1
CATSAGWVRGYTF	TGTGCCACCAGCGCAGGGTGGGTAAGAGGCTACACCTTC	.	TRBV24-1	TRBJ1-2	.
CASSPTGIYEQYF	TGTGCCAGCAGTCCGACAGGGATCTACGAGCAGTACTTC	.	TRBV11-3	TRBJ2-7	TRBD1
CASSSRGNTIYF	TGTGCCAGCAGCTCGCGGGGAAACACCATATATTTT	.	TRBV5-4	TRBJ1-3	.
CASSVVVSSYNEQFF	TGTGCCAGCAGCGTAGTAGTGAGCTCCTACAATGAGCAGTTCTTC	.	TRBV9	TRBJ2-1	.
CASLYGSGNEQFF	TGTGCCAGCCTGTACGGGAGTGGTAATGAGCAGTTCTTC	once	TRBV5-6	TRBJ2-1	.
CAISDTSGISYEQYF	TGTGCCATCAGCGATACTAGCGGCATTTCCTACGAGCAGTACTTC	.	TRBV10-3	TRBJ2-7	TRBD2
CASSLQGYEQYF	TGTGCCAGCAGTTTACAGGGCTACGAGCAGTACTTC	.	TRBV12-3/TRBV12-4	TRBJ2-7	.
CASSYPGQGAYEQYF	TGTGCCAGTAGTTATCCGGGACAGGGGGCTTACGAGCAGTACTTC	.	TRBV19	TRBJ2-7	TRBD1
CASSLAAGVSTEAFF	TGTGCCAGCAGCTTAGCGGCAGGGGTGAGCACTGAAGCTTTCTTT	.	TRBV7-9	TRBJ1-1	.
CASSYERTGRYGYTF	TGTGCCAGCAGTTACGAAAGGACAGGGCGCTATGGCTACACCTTC	.	TRBV6-5	TRBJ1-2	TRBD1
CASSFDRNSPLHF	TGTGCCAGCAGCTTTGACAGAAATTCACCCCTCCACTTT	.	TRBV5-6	TRBJ1-6	.
CASSGTSGLVSYEQYF	TGTGCCAGCAGCGGGACTAGCGGGCTCGTATCCTACGAGCAGTACTTC	.	TRBV7-2	TRBJ2-7	TRBD2
CASSVAGVTYEQYF	TGTGCCAGCAGCGTCGCAGGTGTTACCTACGAGCAGTACTTC	once	TRBV9	TRBJ2-7	.
CASSLAGGPGEQYF	TGTGCCAGCAGTCTAGCGGGAGGGCCGGGGGAGCAGTACTTC	once	TRBV6-5	TRBJ2-7	TRBD2
CASREGVYEQYF	TGTGCCAGCAGGGAGGGTGTTTACGAGCAGTACTTC	.	TRBV25-1	TRBJ2-7	.
CASSPGLAGGGIQYF	TGTGCCAGCAGCCCCGGACTAGCGGGAGGCGGCATTCAGTACTTC	.	TRBV7-2	TRBJ2-4	TRBD2
CAWSALAGRKYQETQYF	TGTGCCTGGAGTGCCCTAGCGGGCAGAAAGTACCAAGAGACCCAGTACTTC	.	TRBV30	TRBJ2-5	TRBD2
CASSPAILAGGAYEQYF	TGTGCCAGCAGCCCTGCTATACTAGCGGGAGGCGCCTACGAGCAGTACTTC	.	TRBV5-4	TRBJ2-7	TRBD2
CASSFRVQASDNSPLHF	TGTGCCAGCAGTTTTCGTGTCCAGGCCTCTGATAATTCACCCCTCCACTTT	.	TRBV27	TRBJ1-6	.
CASSALAVNTGELFF	TGTGCCAGCAGCGCCTTGGCGGTGAACACCGGGGAGCTGTTTTTT	.	TRBV6-4	TRBJ2-2	.
CASSETHQPSGIQYF	TGTGCCAGCAGTGAGACCCACCAGCCCTCGGGCATTCAGTACTTC	once	TRBV6-4	TRBJ2-4	.
CAWTPGQGIQPQHF	TGTGCCTGGACTCCTGGACAGGGCATTCAGCCCCAGCATTTT	.	TRBV30	TRBJ1-5	TRBD1
CASSLVRAGNVGYTF	TGCGCCAGCAGCTTGGTCCGTGCGGGGAACGTAGGCTACACCTTC	.	TRBV5-1	TRBJ1-2	.